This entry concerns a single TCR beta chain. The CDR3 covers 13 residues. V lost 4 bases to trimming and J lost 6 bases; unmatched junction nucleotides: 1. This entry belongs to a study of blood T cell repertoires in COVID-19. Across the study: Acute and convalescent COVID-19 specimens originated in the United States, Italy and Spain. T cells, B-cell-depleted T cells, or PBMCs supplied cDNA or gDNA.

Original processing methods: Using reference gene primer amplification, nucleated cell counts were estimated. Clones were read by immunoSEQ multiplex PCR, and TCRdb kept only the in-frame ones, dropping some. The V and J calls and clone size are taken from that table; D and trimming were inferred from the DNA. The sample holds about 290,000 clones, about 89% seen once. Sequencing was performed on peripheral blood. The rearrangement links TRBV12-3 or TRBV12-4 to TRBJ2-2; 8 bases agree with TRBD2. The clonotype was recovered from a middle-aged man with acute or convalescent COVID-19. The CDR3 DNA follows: TGTGCCAGCAGTTCGCGGGGGGCCGGGGAGCTGTTTTTT. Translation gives CASSSRGAGELFF.